These 5 T cell receptor beta chains share one sample of origin, sequenced in a study of shared clonotypes between healthy human individuals. Repertoires were generated with immunoSEQ multiplex PCR, while TCRdb's copy carries only in-frame clones and drops some. The table has about 1 million clones, around four fifths seen once. Sequenced sample: memory CD4+ T cells sorted from blood. The subset was: CD45RA-negative fraction. The receptor set was obtained from a man aged 18 to 29 in good health.

V gene TRBV2 combines with J gene TRBJ2-5; 14 bases are shared with TRBD2. There are 14 residues in the CDR3. Germline loops: CDR1 SNHLY, CDR2 FYNNEI. V dropped 6 bases and J dropped 5; count of bases not matched to a gene: 2. The CDR3 DNA reads as TGTGCCAGCAGGGGACTAGCGGGGGCGGAGACCCAGTACTTC. Translated, it gives CASRGLAGAETQYF.

The rearrangement uses TRBV9 and TRBJ2-7; 14 positions agree with TRBD2. CDR3 length: 17 amino acids. V was clipped by 7 bases and J by 5 bases; unmatched bases: 14. Per the germline V gene, CDR1 is SGDLS and CDR2 is YYNGEE. The CDR3 region has the DNA TGTGCCAGCCCGCGGGGACTAGCGGGAGAAGAGCCCCACGAGCAGTACTTC. Translation gives CASPRGLAGEEPHEQYF.

The chain has TRBV2 and TRBJ1-2; perhaps TRBD1 as D (5 bases). Germline CDR1 and CDR2: SNHLY and FYNNEI. V was cut by 3 bases and J by 0 bases, with 8 bases left in between. The CDR3 spans 14 residues. CDR3 loop: CASSDLQANYGYTF. The CDR3 DNA sequence: TGTGCCAGCAGTGACTTACAGGCTAACTATGGCTACACCTTC.

The chain employs TRBV10-3 and TRBJ1-2; no definite D call. V lost 3 bases to trimming and J lost 1 base, with 18 bases between them. Germline lookup yields CDR1 ENHRY and CDR2 SYGVKD. This CDR3 spans 17 amino acids. CDR3 region: CAISDQASKPDNYGYTF. The CDR3 region has the DNA TGTGCCATCAGTGACCAAGCATCAAAACCCGATAACTATGGCTACACCTTC.

This chain joins TRBV29-1 and TRBJ2-1; 12 bases match TRBD2. This CDR3 comprises 14 residues. J gave up 8 bases and V 3 bases, and 5 bases lay outside the gene matches. Germline values: CDR1 SQVTM, CDR2 ANQGSEA. The CDR3 sequence: CSVDLTSGGDEQFF. The CDR3 DNA follows: TGCAGCGTTGATTTGACTAGCGGGGGCGATGAGCAGTTCTTC.